The rows below give T cell receptor beta chains drawn from one sample of a study of cytomegalovirus exposure and HLA in healthy donors. Method: immunoSEQ multiplex PCR; TCRdb's copy keeps in-frame clones and lacks some. Of 120,000 to 150,000 clones in the sample, 70% to 80% were seen once. Sequencing input: PBMCs. All receptors come from a male donor in good health and CMV-seronegative. Each CDR3 is given with its conserved first and last residue. The D gene is left open where the match is weak. Size is omitted from some rows. Given values are once, few, many or a class for expanded clones.

V: TRBV4-3; size: .; J: TRBJ1-6; D: .; DNA: TGCGCCAGCAGCCAACGAGCAGGGGACCATTCACCCCTCCACTTT; CDR3: CASSQRAGDHSPLHF
V: TRBV14; size: .; J: TRBJ1-6; D: TRBD1; DNA: TGTGCCAGCAGCTTCAGGGGGCGCACACCCCTCCACTTT; CDR3: CASSFRGRTPLHF
V: TRBV2; size: .; J: TRBJ2-2; D: .; DNA: TGTGCCAGCAGCCAAACTAGGTCGGGGTACACCGGGGAGCTGTTTTTT; CDR3: CASSQTRSGYTGELFF
V: TRBV5-1; size: .; J: TRBJ2-6; D: .; DNA: TGCGCCAGCAGCCGGACCACAGGTAGTGGGGCCAACGTCCTGACTTTC; CDR3: CASSRTTGSGANVLTF
V: TRBV6-1; size: few; J: TRBJ2-7; D: TRBD1; DNA: TGTGCCAGCAGTGTTGAAGGGGGCCTAACCTACGAGCAGTACTTC; CDR3: CASSVEGGLTYEQYF
V: TRBV5-6; size: .; J: TRBJ2-1; D: .; DNA: TGTGCCAGCAGCCAAGGGACTGTTGAGCAGTTCTTC; CDR3: CASSQGTVEQFF
V: TRBV30; size: .; J: TRBJ2-5; D: .; DNA: TGTGCCTGGACGACTCAAGAGACCCAGTACTTC; CDR3: CAWTTQETQYF
V: TRBV2; size: .; J: TRBJ1-5; D: .; DNA: TGTGCCAGCAGCCTGGGGGGGCGGCAGCCCCAGCATTTT; CDR3: CASSLGGRQPQHF
V: TRBV6-5; size: .; J: TRBJ2-2; D: TRBD1; DNA: TGTGCCAGCAGTTATAGGGGGACAGGGGGTACCGGGGAGCTGTTTTTT; CDR3: CASSYRGTGGTGELFF
V: TRBV15; size: .; J: TRBJ1-2; D: TRBD1; DNA: TGTGTCACCAGCAGAGACAGGGCTAACTATGGCTACACCTTC; CDR3: CVTSRDRANYGYTF
V: TRBV7-9; size: .; J: TRBJ1-1; D: TRBD1; DNA: TGTGCCAGCAGCTTAACAGGGGAGAGCACTGAAGCTTTCTTT; CDR3: CASSLTGESTEAFF
V: TRBV18; size: .; J: TRBJ1-4; D: .; DNA: TGTGCCAGCTCACCGCGGAGAGCAACTAATGAAAAACTGTTTTTT; CDR3: CASSPRRATNEKLFF
V: TRBV11-2; size: .; J: TRBJ1-1; D: .; DNA: TGTGCCAGCAGCTCATGGACAAAGAACACTGAAGCTTTCTTT; CDR3: CASSSWTKNTEAFF
V: TRBV9; size: .; J: TRBJ1-3; D: .; DNA: TGTGCCAGCAGCTTACGACCGGAGGGAAACACCATATATTTT; CDR3: CASSLRPEGNTIYF
V: TRBV7-9; size: .; J: TRBJ2-5; D: .; DNA: TGTGCCAGCAGCTCAGCAGGACTTATCCAAGAGACCCAGTACTTC; CDR3: CASSSAGLIQETQYF
V: TRBV6-1; size: .; J: TRBJ1-2; D: .; DNA: TGTGCCAGCACCGAAAACAGTTTCTATGGCTACACCTTC; CDR3: CASTENSFYGYTF
V: TRBV18; size: few; J: TRBJ2-3; D: .; DNA: TGTGCCAGCTCACCGGACAGCACGACAGATACGCAGTATTTT; CDR3: CASSPDSTTDTQYF
V: TRBV9; size: .; J: TRBJ2-7; D: TRBD1; DNA: TGTGCCAGCAGCGTAGACGGGACAGGGGTCTACGAGCAGTACTTC; CDR3: CASSVDGTGVYEQYF
V: TRBV2; size: .; J: TRBJ2-1; D: .; DNA: TGTGCCAGCAGTGGTGAACAGGCTCAGCAGTTCTTC; CDR3: CASSGEQAQQFF
V: TRBV4-3; size: .; J: TRBJ1-4; D: TRBD1; DNA: TGCGCCAGCAGCACCGGGACAGTGGACGAAAAACTGTTTTTT; CDR3: CASSTGTVDEKLFF
V: TRBV29-1; size: .; J: TRBJ1-1; D: .; DNA: TGCAGCGCTGGGGGGATGAACACTGAAGCTTTCTTT; CDR3: CSAGGMNTEAFF
V: TRBV5-1; size: .; J: TRBJ1-6; D: .; DNA: TGCGCCAGCAGCCTGACAGTCGCCCTTAATTCACCCCTCCACTTT; CDR3: CASSLTVALNSPLHF
V: TRBV5-4; size: once; J: TRBJ2-7; D: TRBD1; DNA: TGTGCCAGCAGCTTGGGGGGACAGGGGGGCGAGCAGTACTTC; CDR3: CASSLGGQGGEQYF
V: TRBV11-2; size: .; J: TRBJ1-1; D: .; DNA: TGTGCCAGCAGCTCCCCTAACAGGGCCGCTGAAGCTTTCTTT; CDR3: CASSSPNRAAEAFF
V: TRBV7-2; size: .; J: TRBJ1-5; D: .; DNA: TGTGCCAGCAGCTTAGCGGCGGGGGCGAGGAACCAACCCCAGCATTTT; CDR3: CASSLAAGARNQPQHF
V: TRBV7-2; size: .; J: TRBJ1-2; D: .; DNA: TGTGCCAGCAGCTTAGACGGCTATGGCTACACCTTC; CDR3: CASSLDGYGYTF
V: TRBV28; size: .; J: TRBJ2-7; D: .; DNA: TGTGCCAGCAGCCCCTCAGTGATGGAGCAGTACTTC; CDR3: CASSPSVMEQYF
V: TRBV4-1; size: few; J: TRBJ1-2; D: TRBD1; DNA: TGCGCCAGCAGCCAAGGACTCGGGACAGGGGGGAGAGGTGGCTACACCTTC; CDR3: CASSQGLGTGGRGGYTF
V: TRBV2; size: .; J: TRBJ2-7; D: TRBD2; DNA: TGTGCCAGCGTCAGAGCGGGGGGTCCTCGGGAGCAGTACTTC; CDR3: CASVRAGGPREQYF
V: TRBV27; size: few; J: TRBJ2-7; D: .; DNA: TGTGCCAGCAGTTTAAAGCCAGGATCCTACGAGCAGTACTTC; CDR3: CASSLKPGSYEQYF
V: TRBV10-3; size: .; J: TRBJ2-7; D: TRBD1; DNA: TGTGCCATCGATAAAGGACAGGGCTCCGAGCAGTACTTC; CDR3: CAIDKGQGSEQYF
V: TRBV5-1; size: .; J: TRBJ1-1; D: .; DNA: TGCGCCAGCAGCTTGATTTCGGGTGAAGCTTTCTTT; CDR3: CASSLISGEAFF
V: TRBV7-8; size: once; J: TRBJ2-2; D: .; DNA: TGTGCCACCAGAAGTGACAGTTCGTCCGGGGAGCTGTTTTTT; CDR3: CATRSDSSSGELFF
V: TRBV5-1; size: .; J: TRBJ2-2; D: .; DNA: TGCGCCAGCAGCTTGGAGGCAGGGCGGAGGGAGCTGTTTTTT; CDR3: CASSLEAGRRELFF
V: TRBV7-9; size: .; J: TRBJ2-3; D: .; DNA: TGTGCCAGCGGTCGTTTGGAGACCACAGATACGCAGTATTTT; CDR3: CASGRLETTDTQYF
V: TRBV5-1; size: .; J: TRBJ2-3; D: .; DNA: TGCGCCAGCAGCTTGGCCGGCCGGAGAGCGGATACGCAGTATTTT; CDR3: CASSLAGRRADTQYF
V: TRBV4-3; size: .; J: TRBJ2-3; D: TRBD2; DNA: TGCGCCAGCAGCCTTCGGCTAGCGGGGTTGGATACGCAGTATTTT; CDR3: CASSLRLAGLDTQYF
V: TRBV9; size: .; J: TRBJ1-4; D: .; DNA: TGTGCCAGCAGCGTCGATACCGGGAATGAAAAACTGTTTTTT; CDR3: CASSVDTGNEKLFF
V: TRBV18; size: .; J: TRBJ2-7; D: .; DNA: TGTGCCAGCTCACCTGACCGGTCGGGCGAGCAGTACTTC; CDR3: CASSPDRSGEQYF
V: TRBV19; size: .; J: TRBJ2-1; D: TRBD1; DNA: TGTGCCAGTAGTACAGGTGGGACAGGGGCGGTCAATGAGCAGTTCTTC; CDR3: CASSTGGTGAVNEQFF
V: TRBV10-3; size: .; J: TRBJ2-3; D: .; DNA: TGTGCCATCAGTAACGCGGGCCGGGGCACAGATACGCAGTATTTT; CDR3: CAISNAGRGTDTQYF
V: TRBV27; size: .; J: TRBJ1-5; D: TRBD1; DNA: TGTGCCAGCAGGCCAACAGGGGACTTTCAGCCCCAGCATTTT; CDR3: CASRPTGDFQPQHF
V: TRBV11-3; size: .; J: TRBJ2-3; D: TRBD2; DNA: TGTGCCAGCAGCCCGGCGCTAAGCGGGGCGGCTACTAGCACAGATACGCAGTATTTT; CDR3: CASSPALSGAATSTDTQYF
V: TRBV7-9; size: .; J: TRBJ1-2; D: .; DNA: TGTGCCAGCAGCTTACGAGGGTTGGGGGGCTACACCTTC; CDR3: CASSLRGLGGYTF
V: TRBV4-2; size: .; J: TRBJ1-5; D: .; DNA: TGTGCCAGCAGCCAAGTCTCGCAGGGGTCCTGGCCCCAGCATTTT; CDR3: CASSQVSQGSWPQHF
V: TRBV5-1; size: once; J: TRBJ1-1; D: .; DNA: TGCGCCAGCAGTTTTCTACAGGGCCTTAACACTGAAGCTTTCTTT; CDR3: CASSFLQGLNTEAFF
V: TRBV29-1; size: .; J: TRBJ1-3; D: .; DNA: TGCAGCGCCTGGTGGGGGGAAACCATATATTTT; CDR3: CSAWWGETIYF
V: TRBV6-5; size: .; J: TRBJ1-2; D: .; DNA: TGTGCCAGCATGGGGAGCGAGTCCGTAGGCTACACCTTC; CDR3: CASMGSESVGYTF
V: TRBV9; size: .; J: TRBJ1-2; D: .; DNA: TGTGCCAGCAGCGTAGGCAACGGAGGGTATGGCTACACCTTC; CDR3: CASSVGNGGYGYTF
V: TRBV29-1; size: .; J: TRBJ2-5; D: .; DNA: TGCAGCGTGCACGGGATCCAAGAGACCCAGTACTTC; CDR3: CSVHGIQETQYF
V: TRBV30; size: .; J: TRBJ1-3; D: TRBD1; DNA: TGTGCCTGGAGGGGACAGGGGGCTGGAAACACCATATATTTT; CDR3: CAWRGQGAGNTIYF
V: TRBV30; size: .; J: TRBJ2-5; D: .; DNA: TGTGCCTGGGCGGTCCGGGGAAACCAAGAGACCCAGTACTTC; CDR3: CAWAVRGNQETQYF
V: TRBV7-8; size: .; J: TRBJ2-3; D: TRBD2; DNA: TGTGCCAGCAGCTTATATCTAGCGGGGGGCACAGATACGCAGTATTTT; CDR3: CASSLYLAGGTDTQYF